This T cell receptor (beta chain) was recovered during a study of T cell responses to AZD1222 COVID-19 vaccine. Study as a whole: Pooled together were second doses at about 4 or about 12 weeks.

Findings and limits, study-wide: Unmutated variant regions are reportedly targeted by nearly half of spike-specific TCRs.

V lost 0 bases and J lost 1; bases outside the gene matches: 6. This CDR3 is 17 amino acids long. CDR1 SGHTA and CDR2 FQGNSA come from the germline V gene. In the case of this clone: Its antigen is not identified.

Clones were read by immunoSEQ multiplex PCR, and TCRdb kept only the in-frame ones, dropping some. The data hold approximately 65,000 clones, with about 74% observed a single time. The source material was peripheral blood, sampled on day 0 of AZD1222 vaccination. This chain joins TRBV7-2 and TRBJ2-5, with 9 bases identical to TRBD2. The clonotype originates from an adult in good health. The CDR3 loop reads CASSLALLAGIQETQYF. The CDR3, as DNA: TGTGCCAGCAGCTTAGCGCTTCTAGCGGGGATCCAAGAGACCCAGTACTTC. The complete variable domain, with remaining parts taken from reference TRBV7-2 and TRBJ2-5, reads GAGVSQSPSNKVTEKGKDVELRCDPISGHTALYWYRQSLGQGLEFLIYFQGNSAPDKSGLPSDRFSAERTGGSVSTLTIQRTQQEDSAVYLCASSLALLAGIQETQYFGPGTRLLVL.